Listed here are 3 T cell receptor beta chains from one sample, sequenced in a study of T cells after yellow fever vaccination. Each CDR3 protein gets one entry after TCRdb re-called the 5' RACE reads with MiXCR. The sample carries 230,000 or so distinct CDR3 sequences, about 3.7% recorded once. The sequencing here drew on PBMCs, taken 15 days after the yellow fever booster vaccination. All receptors come from a man aged 18 to 30 who received the YFV17D yellow fever vaccine.

Ten or more counts support this clonotype. The chain combines TRBV24-1 with TRBJ2-5; D perhaps matches TRBD2 (5 bases). This CDR3 is built from 13 residues. Germline lookup yields CDR1 KGHDR and CDR2 SFDVKD. The germline V and J ends were trimmed by 5 bases and 4 bases, with 10 bases remaining between them. This CDR3 reads CATSARAGETQYF. CDR3 sequence (DNA): TGTGCCACCAGTGCCCGGGCGGGAGAGACCCAGTACTTC.

At least ten counts were recorded for this clonotype. This chain uses TRBV29-1 with TRBJ2-5; D unclear. The CDR3 loop spans 11 amino acids. Trimming shortened V by 3 bases and J by 5 bases, and 7 bases separated the two germline ends. Germline loops: CDR1 SQVTM, CDR2 ANQGSEA. DNA of the CDR3: TGCAGCGTTGATTTAGTGGAGACCCAGTACTTC. Translating it yields CSVDLVETQYF.

This clonotype was observed a handful of times. The chain links TRBV18 to TRBJ1-1; D call uncertain. CDR1 and CDR2 (germline): KGHSH, LQKENI. V was cut by 3 bases and J by 6 bases, with 5 bases left in between. There are 11 residues in the CDR3. CDR3 DNA: TGTGCCAGCTCACCTGGTCCTGAAGCTTTCTTT. It codes for CASSPGPEAFF. The complete variable domain, with remaining parts taken from reference TRBV18 and TRBJ1-1, reads NAGVMQNPRHLVRRRGQEARLRCSPMKGHSHVYWYRQLPEEGLKFMVYLQKENIIDESGMPKERFSAEFPKEGPSILRIQQVVRGDSAAYFCASSPGPEAFFGQGTRLTVV.